This is a list of T cell receptor beta chains from one sample in a study of cytotoxic CD8 clonotypes in ibrutinib-treated CLL. Profiling relied on immunoSEQ multiplex PCR, and the TCRdb table lists in-frame clones only, not all of them. The sample includes 20,000 or so clones, 70% to 85% seen only once; the top ten take roughly 26%. The source material was PBMCs, sampled before ibrutinib treatment. These receptors all come from a human donor with chronic lymphocytic leukemia. The CDR3 runs from the conserved cysteine through the conserved F or W. Each record gives: D gene, V gene, J gene, clone size, CDR3 protein, CDR3 DNA. A D gene is named only where the DNA matches it firmly. The listing skips clone size in some rows; elsewhere it reads once, few, many or a size class.

d_gene: NA; v_gene: TRBV7-9; j_gene: TRBJ2-3; abundance: once; CDR3aa: CASSLALRTEASDTQYF; CDR3nt: TGTGCCAGCAGCTTAGCGCTAAGGACAGAGGCATCGGATACGCAGTATTTT
d_gene: NA; v_gene: TRBV29-1; j_gene: TRBJ1-1; abundance: once; CDR3aa: CSVEEGLGGNSEAFF; CDR3nt: TGCAGCGTTGAAGAGGGGCTTGGGGGCAACTCTGAAGCTTTCTTT
d_gene: NA; v_gene: TRBV5-8; j_gene: TRBJ1-1; abundance: NA; CDR3aa: CASSLGVGAPREAFF; CDR3nt: TGTGCCAGCAGCTTGGGGGTTGGCGCCCCACGTGAAGCTTTCTTT
d_gene: TRBD2; v_gene: TRBV5-1; j_gene: TRBJ2-7; abundance: few; CDR3aa: CASSPGGATSRSSYEQYF; CDR3nt: TGCGCCAGCAGCCCGGGAGGGGCGACTAGCAGAAGCTCCTACGAGCAGTACTTC
d_gene: NA; v_gene: TRBV6-5; j_gene: TRBJ1-4; abundance: NA; CDR3aa: CASSPNRAGVEKLFF; CDR3nt: TGTGCCAGCAGCCCTAACAGGGCGGGTGTTGAAAAACTGTTTTTT
d_gene: NA; v_gene: TRBV9; j_gene: TRBJ2-2; abundance: NA; CDR3aa: CASSIRQINTGELFF; CDR3nt: TGTGCCAGCAGCATCCGACAGATCAACACCGGGGAGCTGTTTTTT
d_gene: NA; v_gene: TRBV6-6; j_gene: TRBJ2-7; abundance: NA; CDR3aa: CASSKQGGGYEQYF; CDR3nt: TGTGCCAGCAGTAAACAGGGTGGGGGCTACGAGCAGTACTTC
d_gene: TRBD1; v_gene: TRBV6-9; j_gene: TRBJ1-3; abundance: NA; CDR3aa: CASWGQGKLGGNTIYF; CDR3nt: TGTGCCAGCTGGGGACAGGGGAAGTTGGGTGGAAACACCATATATTTT
d_gene: NA; v_gene: TRBV6-5; j_gene: TRBJ2-3; abundance: NA; CDR3aa: CASRQDHTDTQYF; CDR3nt: TGTGCCAGCCGCCAGGACCACACAGATACGCAGTATTTT
d_gene: NA; v_gene: TRBV30; j_gene: TRBJ2-7; abundance: NA; CDR3aa: CAWSVPVVHEQYF; CDR3nt: TGTGCCTGGAGTGTACCCGTGGTCCACGAGCAGTACTTC
d_gene: NA; v_gene: TRBV27; j_gene: TRBJ2-3; abundance: NA; CDR3aa: CASSSYGPQRADTQYF; CDR3nt: TGTGCCAGCAGTTCATACGGTCCCCAGAGGGCAGATACGCAGTATTTT
d_gene: NA; v_gene: TRBV19; j_gene: TRBJ1-4; abundance: NA; CDR3aa: CASSIDGYGYEKLFF; CDR3nt: TGTGCCAGTAGTATAGATGGCTACGGGTATGAAAAACTGTTTTTT
d_gene: NA; v_gene: TRBV12-1; j_gene: TRBJ2-7; abundance: few; CDR3aa: CASSQTSGSVYEQYF; CDR3nt: TGTGCCAGCAGCCAGACTAGCGGGAGTGTCTACGAGCAGTACTTC
d_gene: TRBD2; v_gene: TRBV28; j_gene: TRBJ2-1; abundance: NA; CDR3aa: CASSSGLAGGHEQFF; CDR3nt: TGTGCCAGCAGTTCCGGACTAGCGGGAGGCCATGAGCAGTTCTTC
d_gene: NA; v_gene: TRBV7-2; j_gene: TRBJ1-6; abundance: few; CDR3aa: CASSQEWSSYNSPLHF; CDR3nt: TGTGCCAGCAGCCAAGAGTGGAGCTCCTATAATTCACCCCTCCACTTT
d_gene: TRBD1; v_gene: TRBV18; j_gene: TRBJ1-4; abundance: NA; CDR3aa: CASSPLRDRDEKLFF; CDR3nt: TGTGCCAGCTCACCACTTAGAGACAGGGATGAAAAACTGTTTTTT
d_gene: NA; v_gene: TRBV11-2; j_gene: TRBJ2-1; abundance: NA; CDR3aa: CASSPFLGDHNEQFF; CDR3nt: TGTGCCAGCAGCCCTTTTTTGGGAGATCACAATGAGCAGTTCTTC
d_gene: NA; v_gene: TRBV4-2; j_gene: TRBJ1-1; abundance: few; CDR3aa: CASSQEADTAFF; CDR3nt: TGTGCCAGCAGCCAAGAGGCGGACACAGCTTTCTTT
d_gene: TRBD2; v_gene: TRBV18; j_gene: TRBJ2-2; abundance: NA; CDR3aa: CASSPASGSVGELFF; CDR3nt: TGTGCCAGCTCACCAGCTAGCGGGAGTGTCGGGGAGCTGTTTTTT
d_gene: TRBD1; v_gene: TRBV7-2; j_gene: TRBJ1-3; abundance: NA; CDR3aa: CASSLAGTGAGNTIYF; CDR3nt: TGTGCCAGCAGCTTGGCCGGGACAGGGGCTGGAAACACCATATATTTT
d_gene: TRBD2; v_gene: TRBV10-3; j_gene: TRBJ2-7; abundance: NA; CDR3aa: CAISPGGASSYEQYF; CDR3nt: TGTGCCATCAGCCCGGGGGGGGCGAGCTCCTACGAGCAGTACTTC